The rows below give T cell receptor beta chains drawn from one sample of a study of T cell responses to AZD1222 COVID-19 vaccine. This table comes from immunoSEQ multiplex PCR, and its TCRdb copy is limited to in-frame clones, with some not included. The sample contains 57,000 or so clones, 81% of which appear only once. The sequences come from peripheral blood, collected 28 days after the second AZD1222 dose. Receptor source: an adult who received the AZD1222 COVID-19 vaccine. CDR3s include the opening cysteine and the closing phenylalanine or tryptophan. The D gene is left open where the match is weak. A clone size is listed for some rows: how often the clone was seen (once, few, many), or a class if it is expanded.

>TRBJ2-7|TRBV7-2|-|-
TGTGCCAGCAGCCCCATGGGGGGGCCGGACGAGCAGTACTTC
CASSPMGGPDEQYF
>TRBJ1-6|TRBV7-2|-|-
TGTGCCAGCAGCTTGGGAGGGGTCGCTTCACCCCTCCACTTT
CASSLGGVASPLHF
>TRBJ1-3|TRBV7-2|-|-
TGTGCCAGCAGACTAGGAGGTTTGCGGGGAAACACCATATATTTT
CASRLGGLRGNTIYF
>TRBJ2-7|TRBV27|-|TRBD1
TGTGCCAGCAGTTTAAGGGGACAGGGTACCCACGAGCAGTACTTC
CASSLRGQGTHEQYF
>TRBJ2-6|TRBV5-5|-|TRBD2
TGTGCCAGCAGCTTGTCTTTGATTTCGGGGGGAACTGGGGCCAACGTCCTGACTTTC
CASSLSLISGGTGANVLTF
>TRBJ1-5|TRBV7-6|-|TRBD1
TGTGCCAGCAGCCCTAGTGGGGGAGGGGGCGGGCAGCCCCAGCATTTT
CASSPSGGGGGQPQHF
>TRBJ2-3|TRBV7-3|-|-
TGTGCCAGCAGCTCTCCGCGGCGGCCCACAGATACGCAGTATTTT
CASSSPRRPTDTQYF
>TRBJ2-5|TRBV18|-|-
TGTGCCAGCTCACCATTCGAAGAGACCCAGTACTTC
CASSPFEETQYF
>TRBJ2-7|TRBV28|few|-
TGTGCCAGCAGTCCCCAAACAGGGAGGATGGGCTACGAGCAGTACTTC
CASSPQTGRMGYEQYF
>TRBJ1-1|TRBV5-1|-|-
TGCGCCAGCAGCTTACGGGGAGGGGACACTGAAGCTTTCTTT
CASSLRGGDTEAFF
>TRBJ1-5|TRBV18|-|-
TGTGCCAGCTCACCATCCGGACAGCTCGAACCCCAGCATTTT
CASSPSGQLEPQHF
>TRBJ1-5|TRBV5-1|-|-
TGCGCCAGCAGTGGAGGGGGGAATCAGCCCCAGCATTTT
CASSGGGNQPQHF
>TRBJ2-7|TRBV5-1|-|-
TGCGCCAGCAGCTTTGGCGCCTCCTACGAGCAGTACTTC
CASSFGASYEQYF
>TRBJ1-4|TRBV28|-|TRBD1
TGTGCCAGCACCGGGGCTGACAGGGGAGGTGAAAAACTGTTTTTT
CASTGADRGGEKLFF
>TRBJ1-4|TRBV19|-|TRBD1
TGTGCCAGCAGGGGGCTCGCTAATGAAAAACTGTTTTTT
CASRGLANEKLFF
>TRBJ1-2|TRBV9|-|TRBD1
TGTGCCAGCAGCCTCTTGCCGGGACAGGGCGTTGTGGTGGGAAAGAAGGCCTATGGCTACACCTTC
CASSLLPGQGVVVGKKAYGYTF
>TRBJ2-2|TRBV19|-|-
TGTGCCAGTAGTACGGGAACCACCGGGGAGCTGTTTTTT
CASSTGTTGELFF
>TRBJ2-3|TRBV3-1/TRBV3-2|-|-
TGTGCCAGCAGCCTCCCGTCAGATACGCAGTATTTT
CASSLPSDTQYF
>TRBJ2-5|TRBV4-1|once|TRBD1
TGCGCCAGCAGCCAAGATTGGGACAGAAGTTCGGCGCGAGAGACCCAGTACTTC
CASSQDWDRSSARETQYF
>TRBJ2-7|TRBV27|-|-
TGTGCCAGCAGTCCCGTGTTCTCCTACGAGCAGTACTTC
CASSPVFSYEQYF
>TRBJ2-7|TRBV27|-|-
TGTGCCAGCAGTCGAACTGGAGGGAGCTACGAGCAGTACTTC
CASSRTGGSYEQYF
>TRBJ2-7|TRBV5-1|-|TRBD1
TGCGCCAGCAGCTCCCGACAGGGAAGCTCCTACGAGCAGTACTTC
CASSSRQGSSYEQYF
>TRBJ1-5|TRBV5-6|-|-
TGTGCCAGCAGCTTGGGGGGCAGGGAGTTGAGTCAGCCCCAGCATTTT
CASSLGGRELSQPQHF
>TRBJ2-3|TRBV12-3/TRBV12-4|once|TRBD2
TGTGCCAGCAGTAGGGACTACACAGATACGCAGTATTTT
CASSRDYTDTQYF
>TRBJ1-1|TRBV5-4|few|-
TGTGCCAGCAGCTTGGCCGTGGCAGGTGAAGCTTTCTTT
CASSLAVAGEAFF
>TRBJ2-5|TRBV19|-|TRBD1
TGTGCCATAGGGGGCAGAGCGTTACAAGAGACCCAGTACTTC
CAIGGRALQETQYF
>TRBJ1-2|TRBV2|-|TRBD1
TGTGCCAGCGCAAGACAGGGAAACTATGGCTACACCTTC
CASARQGNYGYTF
>TRBJ2-2|TRBV5-6|-|-
TGTGCCAGCAGCTTTGAAGGTCCCGGCACCGGGGAGCTGTTTTTT
CASSFEGPGTGELFF